This T cell receptor (beta chain) stems from a study of T cells in Graves' hyperthyroidism and ophthalmopathy. On the study more broadly: Sampling of peripheral blood happened at initial diagnosis, prior to any treatment.

Concerning this clonotype itself: A much larger clone lies one base from this, so it may be a read error.

The source material, RNA transcripts, was used to amplify TCR beta CDR3 regions. When the TCR CDR3 underwent first-round RT-PCR, the HTBI primer set was used. One entry per CDR3 protein results from TCRdb running MiXCR on the multiplex PCR reads. The sample contains around 350,000 distinct CDR3 sequences, about 20% of which appear only once. This sequence originates from a woman younger than 30 with Graves' hyperthyroidism. Material: blood.

The chain's CDR3 is CAISRTADSGSTIYF. CDR3 sequence (DNA): TGTGCCATCAGTCGGACAGCCGACTCTGGAAGCACCATATATTTT. The chain couples TRBV10-3 to TRBJ1-3, with a possible D match to TRBD1 (6 bases). Germline V gives CDR1 ENHRY, CDR2 SYGVKD. This CDR3 contains 15 residues.